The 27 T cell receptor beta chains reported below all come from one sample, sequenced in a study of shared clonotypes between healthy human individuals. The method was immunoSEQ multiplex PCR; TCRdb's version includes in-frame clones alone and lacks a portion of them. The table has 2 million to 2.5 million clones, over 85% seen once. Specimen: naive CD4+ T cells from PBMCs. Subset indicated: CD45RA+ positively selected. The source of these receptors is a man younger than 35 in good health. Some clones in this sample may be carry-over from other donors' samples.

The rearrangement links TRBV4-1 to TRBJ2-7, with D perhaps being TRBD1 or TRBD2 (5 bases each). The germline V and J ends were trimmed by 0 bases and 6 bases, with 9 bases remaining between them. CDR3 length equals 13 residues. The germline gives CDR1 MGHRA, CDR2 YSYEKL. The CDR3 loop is CASSQDEGREQYF. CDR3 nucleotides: TGCGCCAGCAGCCAAGATGAGGGACGCGAGCAGTACTTC.

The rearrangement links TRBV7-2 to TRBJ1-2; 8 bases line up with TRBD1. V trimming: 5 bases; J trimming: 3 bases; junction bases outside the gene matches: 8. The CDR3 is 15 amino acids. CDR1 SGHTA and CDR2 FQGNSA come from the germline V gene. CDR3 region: CASSPQGAGYYGYTF. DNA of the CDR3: TGTGCCAGCAGCCCCCAGGGGGCGGGATACTATGGCTACACCTTC. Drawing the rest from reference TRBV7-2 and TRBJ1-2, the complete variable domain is GAGVSQSPSNKVTEKGKDVELRCDPISGHTALYWYRQSLGQGLEFLIYFQGNSAPDKSGLPSDRFSAERTGGSVSTLTIQRTQQEDSAVYLCASSPQGAGYYGYTFGSGTRLTVV.

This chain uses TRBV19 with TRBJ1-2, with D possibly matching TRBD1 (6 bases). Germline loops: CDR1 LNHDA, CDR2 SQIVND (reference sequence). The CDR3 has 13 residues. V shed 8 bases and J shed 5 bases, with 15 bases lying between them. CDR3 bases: TGTGCCAGTCGGTTTGGGGGCTTATATGGCTACACCTTC. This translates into CASRFGGLYGYTF.

CDR3 protein: CSVLGLAVSTDTQYF. Here the CDR3 DNA reads TGCAGCGTCCTCGGACTAGCGGTTAGCACAGATACGCAGTATTTT. The chain employs TRBV29-1 and TRBJ2-3, with 10 positions matching TRBD2. Germline V CDR1 and CDR2: SQVTM, ANQGSEA. The CDR3 is 15 amino acids. V shed 6 bases and J 0 bases; nucleotides not matched to a gene: 6.

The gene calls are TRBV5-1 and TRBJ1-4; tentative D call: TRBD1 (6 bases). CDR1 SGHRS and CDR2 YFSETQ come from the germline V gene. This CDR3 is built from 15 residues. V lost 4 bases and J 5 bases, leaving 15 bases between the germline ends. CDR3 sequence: CASSLLTGLNEKLFF. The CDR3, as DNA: TGCGCCAGCAGCCTACTGACAGGCTTAAATGAAAAACTGTTTTTT.

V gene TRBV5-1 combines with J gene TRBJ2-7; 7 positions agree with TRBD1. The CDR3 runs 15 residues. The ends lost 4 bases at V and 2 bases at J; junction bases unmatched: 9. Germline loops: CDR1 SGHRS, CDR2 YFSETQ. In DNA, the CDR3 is TGCGCCAGCAGCCCCGACAGGGCTACAGCCTACGAGCAGTACTTC. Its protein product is CASSPDRATAYEQYF.

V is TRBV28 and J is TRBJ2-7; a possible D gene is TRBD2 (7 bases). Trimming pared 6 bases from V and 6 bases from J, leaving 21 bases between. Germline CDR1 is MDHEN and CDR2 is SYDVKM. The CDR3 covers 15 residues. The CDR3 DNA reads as TGTGCCAGCAGCCCCCGGGGGGCGGCGAGCCTCGAGCAGTACTTC. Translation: CASSPRGAASLEQYF.

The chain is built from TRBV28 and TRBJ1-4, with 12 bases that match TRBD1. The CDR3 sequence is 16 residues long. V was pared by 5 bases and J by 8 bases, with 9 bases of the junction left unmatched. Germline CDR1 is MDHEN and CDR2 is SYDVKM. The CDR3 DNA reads TGTGCCAGCAGTACCGCCGGGACAGGGGGCCGGGAAAAACTGTTTTTT. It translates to CASSTAGTGGREKLFF.

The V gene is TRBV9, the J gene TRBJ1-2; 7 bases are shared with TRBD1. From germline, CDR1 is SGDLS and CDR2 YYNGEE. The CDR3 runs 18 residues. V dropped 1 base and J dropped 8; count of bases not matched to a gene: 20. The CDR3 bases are TGTGCCAGCAGCGTAAGTGTGGAGGGGGACAGATCATATGGAGGCTACACCTTC. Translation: CASSVSVEGDRSYGGYTF.

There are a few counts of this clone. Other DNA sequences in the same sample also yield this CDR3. The CDR3 coding sequence is TGTGCCAGCAAGAGGGAGAACACTGAAGCTTTCTTT. It specifies CASKRENTEAFF. The V and J genes are TRBV2 and TRBJ1-1; D ambiguous. Germline loops: CDR1 SNHLY, CDR2 FYNNEI. The ends were cut back, 7 bases at V and 1 base at J, with 7 bases in the middle. The CDR3 length is 12 residues.

The chain's CDR3 is CASSLGQLSSTYEQYF. DNA of the CDR3: TGTGCCAGCTCGCTCGGGCAACTTTCGTCTACCTACGAGCAGTACTTC. The chain joins TRBV18 to TRBJ2-7; the D is unclear. There are 16 residues in the CDR3. Germline CDR1 reads KGHSH; CDR2 reads LQKENI. V was pared by 6 bases and J by 2 bases, with 20 bases between.

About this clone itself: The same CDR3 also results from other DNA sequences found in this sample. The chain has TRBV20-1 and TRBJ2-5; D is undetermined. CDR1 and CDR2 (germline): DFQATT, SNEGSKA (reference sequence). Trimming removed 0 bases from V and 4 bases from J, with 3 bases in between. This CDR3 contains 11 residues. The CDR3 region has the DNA TGCAGTGCTAGAGATTTAGAGACCCAGTACTTC. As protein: CSARDLETQYF.

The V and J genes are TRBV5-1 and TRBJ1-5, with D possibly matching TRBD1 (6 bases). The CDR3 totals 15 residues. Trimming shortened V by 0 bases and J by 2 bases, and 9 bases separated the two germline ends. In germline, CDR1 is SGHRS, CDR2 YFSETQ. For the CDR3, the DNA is TGCGCCAGCAGCTTGGGGGGGGCAGGCAATCAGCCCCAGCATTTT. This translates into CASSLGGAGNQPQHF.

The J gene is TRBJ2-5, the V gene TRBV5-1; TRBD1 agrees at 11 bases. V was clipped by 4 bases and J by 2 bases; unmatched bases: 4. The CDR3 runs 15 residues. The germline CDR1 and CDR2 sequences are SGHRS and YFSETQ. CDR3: CASSRGTGGQETQYF. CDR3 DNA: TGCGCCAGCAGCCGAGGGACAGGGGGACAAGAGACCCAGTACTTC.

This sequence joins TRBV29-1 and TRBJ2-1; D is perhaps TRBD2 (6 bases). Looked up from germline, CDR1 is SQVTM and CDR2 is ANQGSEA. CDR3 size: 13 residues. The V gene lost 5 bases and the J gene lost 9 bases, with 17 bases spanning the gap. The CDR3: CSVSLVRAGEQFF. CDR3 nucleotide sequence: TGCAGCGTTTCTTTGGTTAGAGCGGGTGAGCAGTTCTTC.

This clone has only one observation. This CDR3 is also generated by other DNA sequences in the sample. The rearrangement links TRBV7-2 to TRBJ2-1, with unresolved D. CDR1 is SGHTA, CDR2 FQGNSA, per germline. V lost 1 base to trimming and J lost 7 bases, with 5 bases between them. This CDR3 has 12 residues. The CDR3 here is CASSLVRNEQFF. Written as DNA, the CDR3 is TGTGCCAGCAGCTTAGTGCGGAATGAGCAGTTCTTC.

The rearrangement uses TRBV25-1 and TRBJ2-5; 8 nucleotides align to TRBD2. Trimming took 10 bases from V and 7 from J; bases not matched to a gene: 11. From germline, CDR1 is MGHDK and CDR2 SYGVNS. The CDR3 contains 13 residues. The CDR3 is CATAVGGAGTQYF. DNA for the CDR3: TGTGCCACCGCGGTCGGGGGGGCCGGGACCCAGTACTTC. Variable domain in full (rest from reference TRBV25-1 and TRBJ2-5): EADIYQTPRYLVIGTGKKITLECSQTMGHDKMYWYQQDPGMELHLIHYSYGVNSTEKGDLSSESTVSRIRTEHFPLTLESARPSHTSQYLCATAVGGAGTQYFGPGTRLLVL.

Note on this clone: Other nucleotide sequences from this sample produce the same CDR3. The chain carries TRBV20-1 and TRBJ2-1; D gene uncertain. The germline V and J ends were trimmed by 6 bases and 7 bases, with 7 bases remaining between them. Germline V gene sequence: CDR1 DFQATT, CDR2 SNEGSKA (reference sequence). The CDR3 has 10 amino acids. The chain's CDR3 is CSASLNEQFF. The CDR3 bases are TGCAGTGCGTCCCTTAATGAGCAGTTCTTC.

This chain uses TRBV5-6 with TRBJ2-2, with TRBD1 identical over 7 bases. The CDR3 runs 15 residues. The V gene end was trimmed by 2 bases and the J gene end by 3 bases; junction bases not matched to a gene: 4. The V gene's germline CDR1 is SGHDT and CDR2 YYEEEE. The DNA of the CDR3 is TGTGCCAGCAGCTTTATGGGGACAGACACCGGGGAGCTGTTTTTT. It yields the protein CASSFMGTDTGELFF.

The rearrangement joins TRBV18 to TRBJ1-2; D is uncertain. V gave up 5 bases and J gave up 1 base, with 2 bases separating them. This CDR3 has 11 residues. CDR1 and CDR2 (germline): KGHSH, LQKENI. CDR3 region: CASSDNYGYTF. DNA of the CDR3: TGTGCCAGCTCAGATAACTATGGCTACACCTTC.

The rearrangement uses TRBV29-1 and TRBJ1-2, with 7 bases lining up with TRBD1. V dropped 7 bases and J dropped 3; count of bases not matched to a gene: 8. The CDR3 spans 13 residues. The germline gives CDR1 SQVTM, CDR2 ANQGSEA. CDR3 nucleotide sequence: TGCAGCGCCTTGACAGGGTTTGACTATGGCTACACCTTC. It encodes CSALTGFDYGYTF.

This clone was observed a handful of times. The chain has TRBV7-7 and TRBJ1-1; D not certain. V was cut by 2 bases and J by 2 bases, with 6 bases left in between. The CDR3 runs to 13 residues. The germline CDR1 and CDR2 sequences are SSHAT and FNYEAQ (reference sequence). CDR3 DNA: TGTGCCAGCAGCTTATCAGGAAACACTGAAGCTTTCTTT. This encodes CASSLSGNTEAFF.

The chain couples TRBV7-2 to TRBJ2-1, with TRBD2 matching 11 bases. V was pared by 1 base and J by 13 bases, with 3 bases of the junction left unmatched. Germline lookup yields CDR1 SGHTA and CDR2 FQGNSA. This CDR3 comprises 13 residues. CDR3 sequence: CASSLGTSGSQFF. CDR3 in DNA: TGTGCCAGCAGCTTAGGGACTAGCGGGTCTCAGTTCTTC.

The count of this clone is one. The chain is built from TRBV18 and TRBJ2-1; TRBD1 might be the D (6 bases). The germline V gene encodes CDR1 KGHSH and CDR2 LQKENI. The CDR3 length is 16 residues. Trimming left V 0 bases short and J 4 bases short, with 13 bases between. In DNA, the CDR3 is TGTGCCAGCTCACCACCCGACAGGACGATGTACAATGAGCAGTTCTTC. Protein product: CASSPPDRTMYNEQFF.

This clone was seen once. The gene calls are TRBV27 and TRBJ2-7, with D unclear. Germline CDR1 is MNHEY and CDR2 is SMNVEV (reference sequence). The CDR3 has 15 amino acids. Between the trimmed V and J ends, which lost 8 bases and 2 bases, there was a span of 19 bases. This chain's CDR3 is CASSRRSSGAYEQYF. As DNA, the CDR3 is TGTGCCAGCTCCCGCCGGAGTAGTGGAGCCTACGAGCAGTACTTC.

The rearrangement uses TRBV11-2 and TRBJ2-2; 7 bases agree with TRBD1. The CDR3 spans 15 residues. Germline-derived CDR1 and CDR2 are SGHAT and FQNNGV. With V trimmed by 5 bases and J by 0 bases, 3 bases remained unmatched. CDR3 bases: TGTGCCAGCAGCACGGACAGGACGAACACCGGGGAGCTGTTTTTT. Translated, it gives CASSTDRTNTGELFF.

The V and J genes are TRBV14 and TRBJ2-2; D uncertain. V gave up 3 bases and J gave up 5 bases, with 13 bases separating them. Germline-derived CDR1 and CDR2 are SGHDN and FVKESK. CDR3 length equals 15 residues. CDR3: CASSHANGGTGELFF. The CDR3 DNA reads TGTGCCAGCAGCCATGCGAACGGTGGGACCGGGGAGCTGTTTTTT.